At least ten counts were recorded for the clone carrying this T cell receptor beta chain. Its antigen is undetermined. This entry is derived from a study of T cells in Graves' hyperthyroidism and ophthalmopathy. Whole-study results and caveats: Ophthalmopathy, which appeared later, was predicted by the model a median around 6 months before onset.

From RNA transcripts, TCR beta CDR3 regions were amplified. A set of HTBI primers served as the primers for a first-round RT-PCR of the TCR CDR3. TCRdb fed the multiplex PCR reads into MiXCR, producing one record per CDR3 protein. The sample has a few hundred thousand distinct CDR3 sequences, 40% to 55% seen once. This TCR was sampled from a woman aged 18-29 years with Graves' hyperthyroidism. Sample: peripheral blood or thyroid tissue (not recorded which).

Here the CDR3 DNA reads TGTGCCAGCAGTTACCCCACCTCTAGCGGGAGAAGGTACGAGCAGTACTTC. Encoded protein: CASSYPTSSGRRYEQYF. This chain links TRBV6-2 or TRBV6-3 with TRBJ2-7, with 10 bases aligning to TRBD2. In germline, CDR1 is MNHEY, CDR2 SVGEGT. CDR3 size: 17 residues. With V trimmed by 2 bases and J by 4 bases, 11 bases remained unmatched.